These 32 T cell receptor beta chains share one sample of origin, sequenced in a study of PD-1 blockade in mismatch repair-deficient tumors. Repertoires were generated with immunoSEQ multiplex PCR, while TCRdb's copy carries only in-frame clones and drops some. In the table there are under 85,000 clones, around 80% of which are singletons. The specimen comprised peripheral blood, sampled 2 weeks after starting pembrolizumab. Receptors were obtained from an adult with mismatch repair-deficient cancer.

This chain uses TRBV11-3 with TRBJ2-7, with D perhaps TRBD1 (5 bases). Trimming left V 0 bases short and J 3 bases short, with 12 bases between. The CDR3 is made up of 15 amino acids. Germline loops: CDR1 SGHNT, CDR2 YENEEA. The CDR3 region has the DNA TGTGCCAGCAGCTTAGAGGGCCAGGGCCGCTACGAGCAGTACTTC. It encodes CASSLEGQGRYEQYF. The full variable domain, in which reference TRBV11-3 and TRBJ2-7 provide the parts outside the CDR3, is EAGVVQSPRYKIIEKKQPVAFWCNPISGHNTLYWYLQNLGQGPELLIRYENEEAVDDSQLPKDRFSAERLKGVDSTLKIQPAELGDSAVYLCASSLEGQGRYEQYFGPGTRLTVT.

This sequence joins TRBV2 and TRBJ2-3; either TRBD1 or TRBD2 may supply D (5 bases each). V lost 0 bases and J lost 4, with 11 bases in between. Per germline, CDR1 SNHLY and CDR2 FYNNEI. The CDR3 runs 15 residues. CDR3 protein: CASSEAGAESDTQYF. The CDR3 nucleotides are TGTGCCAGCAGTGAAGCCGGGGCAGAATCAGATACGCAGTATTTT.

This rearrangement joins TRBV9 to TRBJ2-5; perhaps D is TRBD1 or TRBD2 (6 bases each). Trimming took 3 bases from V and 2 from J, leaving 20 bases between them. The V gene's germline CDR1 is SGDLS and CDR2 YYNGEE. The CDR3 has 17 residues. CDR3 nucleotide sequence: TGTGCCAGCAGCGCATTATATGGGGGCAGCGGGCAAGAGACCCAGTACTTC. It is translated as CASSALYGGSGQETQYF.

V usage is TRBV6-5 and J usage is TRBJ1-5; D might be TRBD1 (5 bases). Between the trimmed V and J ends, which lost 5 bases and 7 bases, there was a span of 15 bases. The germline V gene has CDR1 MNHEY and CDR2 SVGAGI. The CDR3 is 14 amino acids. The CDR3 nucleotides read TGTGCCAGCAGTGAACCCGGGACCGGCCAGCCCCAGCATTTT. It encodes CASSEPGTGQPQHF.

This clone was found once. This sequence joins TRBV5-1 and TRBJ1-4; a possible D gene is TRBD1 (6 bases). Trimming took 6 bases from V and 0 from J, leaving 12 bases between them. The CDR3 extends over 15 amino acids. CDR1 is SGHRS, CDR2 YFSETQ, per germline. The CDR3 region is CASMLQGTTNEKLFF. The DNA of the CDR3 is TGCGCCAGCATGTTACAGGGAACAACTAATGAAAAACTGTTTTTT.

V gene TRBV5-1 combines with J gene TRBJ1-2; D not resolved. Per germline, CDR1 SGHRS and CDR2 YFSETQ. V was shortened by 4 bases and J by 7 bases, with 14 bases between the two germline ends. CDR3 size: 13 residues. The CDR3 DNA sequence: TGCGCCAGCAGCCCCACGCCAGCTTTTGGCTACACCTTC. Protein product: CASSPTPAFGYTF.

This clone was observed once. V and J are TRBV7-9 and TRBJ2-1, with TRBD2 as a possible D gene (6 bases). The CDR3 sequence is 13 residues long. V gave up 1 base and J gave up 9 bases, with 10 bases separating them. The germline gives CDR1 SEHNR, CDR2 FQNEAQ (reference sequence). DNA for the CDR3: TGTGCCAGCAGCTTAGGGGGAGCGGGTGAGCAGTTCTTC. It specifies CASSLGGAGEQFF.

This clone was seen a few times. This CDR3 reads CASSFTYEQYF. CDR3 nucleotides: TGTGCCAGCAGCTTCACCTACGAGCAGTACTTC. The chain uses TRBV7-2 and TRBJ2-7, with D unresolved. V lost 3 bases, J lost 2 bases, and 2 bases lay in between. Germline CDR1 and CDR2: SGHTA and FQGNSA. The CDR3 has 11 amino acids. The whole variable domain, remainder taken from reference TRBV7-2 and TRBJ2-7, is GAGVSQSPSNKVTEKGKDVELRCDPISGHTALYWYRQSLGQGLEFLIYFQGNSAPDKSGLPSDRFSAERTGGSVSTLTIQRTQQEDSAVYLCASSFTYEQYFGPGTRLTVT.

The chain uses TRBV6-1 and TRBJ1-4; TRBD1 might be the D (5 bases). Germline V gene data show CDR1 as MNHNS and CDR2 as SASEGT. This CDR3 has 13 amino acids. V was cut by 6 bases and J by 8 bases, with 13 bases left in between. The CDR3 DNA sequence: TGTGCCAGCAGCCGGGACGAGAGGGAAAAACTGTTTTTT. Translated, it gives CASSRDEREKLFF.

This chain joins TRBV19 and TRBJ1-4; 9 nucleotides align to TRBD1. CDR3 size: 15 residues. CDR1 and CDR2 (germline): LNHDA, SQIVND (reference sequence). Germline trimming cut 4 bases from V and 3 bases from J; bases unmatched to any gene: 3. CDR3 protein: CASSTGQGSNEKLFF. The CDR3 nucleotides read TGTGCCAGTAGTACAGGACAGGGGTCTAATGAAAAACTGTTTTTT.

This clone has just a few counts. V gene TRBV5-4 combines with J gene TRBJ2-7, with a weak D call TRBD1 (5 bases). The CDR3 is made up of 14 amino acids. V shed 2 bases and J shed 7 bases, with 16 bases lying between them. The germline CDR1 and CDR2 sequences are SGHNT and YYREEE (reference sequence). The CDR3 region has the DNA TGTGCCAGCAGCTTATCGACAGCTATTAGGGAGCAGTACTTC. This gives the protein CASSLSTAIREQYF. Full variable domain (rest looked up from reference TRBV5-4 and TRBJ2-7): ETGVTQSPTHLIKTRGQQVTLRCSSQSGHNTVSWYQQALGQGPQFIFQYYREEENGRGNFPPRFSGLQFPNYSSELNVNALELDDSALYLCASSLSTAIREQYFGPGTRLTVT.

V and J are TRBV5-1 and TRBJ2-7; possibly TRBD1 for D (5 bases). CDR3 length: 16 residues. The germline gives CDR1 SGHRS, CDR2 YFSETQ. V was cut by 6 bases and J by 2 bases, with 21 bases left in between. In nucleotides, the CDR3 is TGCGCCAGCACGTGGGATGGACACCCGCCGCCCTACGAGCAGTACTTC. Translated, it gives CASTWDGHPPPYEQYF. The full variable domain, its missing parts supplied by reference TRBV5-1 and TRBJ2-7, is KAGVTQTPRYLIKTRGQQVTLSCSPISGHRSVSWYQQTPGQGLQFLFEYFSETQRNKGNFPGRFSGRQFSNSRSEMNVSTLELGDSALYLCASTWDGHPPPYEQYFGPGTRLTVT.

V gene TRBV27 combines with J gene TRBJ1-2, with 7 bases fitting TRBD1. CDR3 size: 14 residues. After removal of 4 bases from V and 3 bases from J, the junction contained 5 bases not matched to a gene. Germline V gives CDR1 MNHEY, CDR2 SMNVEV (reference sequence). CDR3 residues: CASSSLDRDYGYTF. The CDR3 DNA sequence: TGTGCCAGCAGTTCCTTAGACAGGGACTATGGCTACACCTTC.

J is TRBJ1-1 and V is TRBV19, with 9 nucleotides matching TRBD1. V dropped 5 bases and J dropped 5; count of bases not matched to a gene: 9. CDR3 length: 15 residues. Germline CDR1 and CDR2: LNHDA and SQIVND (reference sequence). DNA of the CDR3: TGTGCCAGTAGTCCCCGGACAGGGGCTGGAACTGAAGCTTTCTTT. Protein sequence: CASSPRTGAGTEAFF.

This clone was detected a few times. This rearrangement joins TRBV27 to TRBJ2-1; 11 nucleotides line up with TRBD2. The V and J ends lost 0 bases and 5 bases, in that order; junction bases with no gene match: 6. The CDR3 extends over 17 amino acids. CDR1 and CDR2 from the germline V gene are MNHEY and SMNVEV (reference sequence). Here the CDR3 reads CASSLSRGLAEDNEQFF. CDR3 bases: TGTGCCAGCAGTTTATCGAGGGGACTAGCGGAAGACAATGAGCAGTTCTTC.

This sequence joins TRBV4-1 and TRBJ2-7, with 9 bases fitting TRBD2. The CDR3 is made up of 15 amino acids. J lost 3 bases, V lost 2 bases, and 5 bases had no gene match. Germline V CDR1 and CDR2: MGHRA, YSYEKL. The CDR3, as DNA: TGCGCCAGCAGCCAAAATGCGGGAGGGCTCTACGAGCAGTACTTC. As protein: CASSQNAGGLYEQYF.

J is TRBJ2-4 and V is TRBV5-1; 8 nucleotides align to TRBD1. This CDR3 is built from 16 residues. With V trimmed by 4 bases and J by 0 bases, 6 bases remained unmatched. In germline, CDR1 is SGHRS, CDR2 YFSETQ. CDR3 DNA sequence: TGCGCCAGCAGCGAGGGACAGGAGATAGCCAAAAACATTCAGTACTTC. It encodes CASSEGQEIAKNIQYF. The full variable domain, completed using reference TRBV5-1 and TRBJ2-4, is KAGVTQTPRYLIKTRGQQVTLSCSPISGHRSVSWYQQTPGQGLQFLFEYFSETQRNKGNFPGRFSGRQFSNSRSEMNVSTLELGDSALYLCASSEGQEIAKNIQYFGAGTRLSVL.

This clone occurred a few times. The V and J genes are TRBV27 and TRBJ1-2; D is ambiguous. Germline assignment: CDR1 MNHEY and CDR2 SMNVEV (reference sequence). V lost 6 bases and J lost 8, with 16 bases in between. CDR3 length equals 13 residues. CDR3 in DNA: TGTGCCAGCAGCGGGCGTACTAGTGGCGGCTACACCTTC. Its translation is CASSGRTSGGYTF.

The rearrangement links TRBV19 to TRBJ2-5; D is undetermined. Germline V gene data show CDR1 as LNHDA and CDR2 as SQIVND (reference sequence). The CDR3 has 14 residues. Trimming removed 7 bases at V and 5 bases at J, with 17 bases between. CDR3 bases: TGTGCCAGTATGTCCCCAGGAATAAGGGAGACCCAGTACTTC. Amino acid sequence: CASMSPGIRETQYF.

V usage is TRBV14 and J usage is TRBJ2-1, with TRBD2 matching over 7 bases. CDR1 and CDR2 (germline): SGHDN, FVKESK. V lost 2 bases to trimming and J lost 15 bases; unmatched junction nucleotides: 7. This CDR3 comprises 12 residues. The CDR3 is CASSQTSAGMFF. The CDR3, as DNA: TGTGCCAGCAGCCAAACTAGCGCAGGGATGTTCTTC.

The V and J genes are TRBV27 and TRBJ1-5; D uncertain. Trimming took 3 bases from V and 0 from J, leaving 6 bases between them. CDR3 length: 14 amino acids. Germline CDR1 is MNHEY and CDR2 is SMNVEV (reference sequence). DNA of the CDR3: TGTGCCAGCAGTTTCGAGAATAGCAATCAGCCCCAGCATTTT. Its translation: CASSFENSNQPQHF.

The rearrangement joins TRBV28 to TRBJ2-1, with 16 nucleotides matching TRBD2. V dropped 5 bases and J dropped 7; count of bases not matched to a gene: 17. This CDR3 comprises 20 residues. CDR1 is MDHEN and CDR2 is SYDVKM in the germline V gene. CDR3: CASSEAGTSGRAGLGNEQFF. CDR3 bases: TGTGCCAGCAGTGAGGCCGGGACTAGCGGGAGGGCTGGTCTTGGAAATGAGCAGTTCTTC.

This clone has more than one count but fewer than ten. The same CDR3 arises from other DNA sequences in this sample as well. The chain joins TRBV7-3 to TRBJ2-2, with D unclear. V lost 5 bases, J lost 2 bases, and 3 bases lay in between. The CDR3 sequence is 12 residues long. From germline, CDR1 is SGHTA and CDR2 FQGTGA. The CDR3 DNA sequence: TGTGCCAGCAGCCCTAACACCGGGGAGCTGTTTTTT. Translating it yields CASSPNTGELFF.

J is TRBJ2-1 and V is TRBV18, with 7 positions matching TRBD2. The CDR3 is made up of 17 amino acids. Unmatched junction bases numbered 9, after V lost 3 bases and J lost 1 base. Per germline, CDR1 KGHSH and CDR2 LQKENI. The CDR3 DNA sequence: TGTGCCAGCTCACCTCCCCTAGGAGCGGGGTCCTACAATGAGCAGTTCTTC. Translation gives CASSPPLGAGSYNEQFF.

The chain links TRBV19 to TRBJ2-1; D remains ambiguous. The CDR3 is 12 amino acids. Between the trimmed V and J ends, which lost 5 bases and 7 bases, there was a span of 9 bases. Germline V gives CDR1 LNHDA, CDR2 SQIVND (reference sequence). This CDR3 is CASSSVMNEQFF. The CDR3 nucleotides read TGTGCCAGTAGTTCAGTTATGAATGAGCAGTTCTTC.

This clone was detected only a few times. For the CDR3, the DNA is TGTGCCAGCAGTTCCCCAACGGTGGCTTGGGGCTACACCTTC. It codes for CASSSPTVAWGYTF. The genes are TRBV6-5 and TRBJ1-2; D gene uncertain. Trimming removed 4 bases from V and 8 bases from J, with 17 bases in between. Looked up from germline, CDR1 is MNHEY and CDR2 is SVGAGI. The CDR3 sequence is 14 residues long.

This clone was detected a few times. The chain's CDR3 is CASSLSQLANYGYTF. The CDR3 DNA is TGTGCCAGCAGCTTGAGTCAGTTAGCTAACTATGGCTACACCTTC. The chain combines TRBV5-4 with TRBJ1-2; D call uncertain. V lost 1 base and J lost 0, with 10 bases in between. Germline V CDR1 and CDR2: SGHNT, YYREEE (reference sequence). There are 15 residues in the CDR3.

This sequence joins TRBV28 and TRBJ1-2; no firm D call. The CDR3 spans 12 residues. Trimming cost V 8 bases and J 2 bases, with 9 bases left between them. The germline gives CDR1 MDHEN, CDR2 SYDVKM. The CDR3 DNA reads as TGTGCCAGCCTTCCCTGGAACTATGGCTACACCTTC. Translated: CASLPWNYGYTF.

The chain combines TRBV7-9 with TRBJ1-2; 9 positions match TRBD1. The CDR3 is 13 residues long. V dropped 6 bases and J dropped 5; count of bases not matched to a gene: 4. The germline V gene encodes CDR1 SEHNR and CDR2 FQNEAQ (reference sequence). The CDR3 here is CASSPDRGYGYTF. In DNA, the CDR3 is TGTGCCAGCAGTCCAGACAGGGGGTATGGCTACACCTTC.

Points on this clone: Sequence at one end of the junction differs from germline and may be a read error. The chain links TRBV9 to TRBJ2-1; the match to TRBD2 covers 10 bases. The CDR3 is 19 amino acids. CDR1 and CDR2 (germline): SGDLS, YYNGEE. The CDR3 region is CASSVEGTSASGLGNEQFF. The CDR3 bases are TGTGCCAGCAGTGTAGAAGGGACTAGCGCCTCTGGTTTGGGCAATGAGCAGTTCTTC.

This sequence joins TRBV7-3 and TRBJ1-1; D is perhaps TRBD1 (5 bases). Trimming pared 2 bases from V and 5 bases from J, leaving 9 bases between. Germline-derived CDR1 and CDR2 are SGHTA and FQGTGA. This CDR3 is built from 13 residues. CDR3 protein: CASSLLGETEAFF. In DNA form, the CDR3 reads TGTGCCAGCAGCTTATTAGGGGAAACTGAAGCTTTCTTT.

This clone was observed a single time. The chain employs TRBV10-3 and TRBJ1-2, with a tentative D call TRBD1 (5 bases). CDR1 and CDR2 (germline): ENHRY, SYGVKD. CDR3 length: 15 amino acids. V lost 4 bases and J lost 0, with 12 bases in between. CDR3 region: CAISAVGEANYGYTF. The DNA for the CDR3 is TGTGCCATCAGTGCGGTAGGGGAAGCTAACTATGGCTACACCTTC.